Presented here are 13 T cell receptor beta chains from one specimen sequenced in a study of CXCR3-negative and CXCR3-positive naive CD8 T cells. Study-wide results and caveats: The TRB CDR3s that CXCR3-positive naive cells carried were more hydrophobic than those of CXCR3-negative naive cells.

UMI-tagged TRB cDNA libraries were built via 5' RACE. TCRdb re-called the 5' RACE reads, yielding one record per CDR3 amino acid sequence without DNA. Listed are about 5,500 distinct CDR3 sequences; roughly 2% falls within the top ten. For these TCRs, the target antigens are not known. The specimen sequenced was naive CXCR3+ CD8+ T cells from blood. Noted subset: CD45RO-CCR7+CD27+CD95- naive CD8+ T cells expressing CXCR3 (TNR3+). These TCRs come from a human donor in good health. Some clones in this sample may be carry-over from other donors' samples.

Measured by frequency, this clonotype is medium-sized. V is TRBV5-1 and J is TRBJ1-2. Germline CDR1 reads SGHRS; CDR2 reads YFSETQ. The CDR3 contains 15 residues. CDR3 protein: CASSLDIGLASGYTF.

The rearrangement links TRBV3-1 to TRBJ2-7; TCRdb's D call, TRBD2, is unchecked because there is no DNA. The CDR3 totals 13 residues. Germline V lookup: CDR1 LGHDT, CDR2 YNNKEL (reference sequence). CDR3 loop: CASSLQTTNEQYF.

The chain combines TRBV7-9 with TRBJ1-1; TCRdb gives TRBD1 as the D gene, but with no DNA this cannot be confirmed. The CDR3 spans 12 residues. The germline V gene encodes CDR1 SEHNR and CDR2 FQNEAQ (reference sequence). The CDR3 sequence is CASSQGDSKAFF.

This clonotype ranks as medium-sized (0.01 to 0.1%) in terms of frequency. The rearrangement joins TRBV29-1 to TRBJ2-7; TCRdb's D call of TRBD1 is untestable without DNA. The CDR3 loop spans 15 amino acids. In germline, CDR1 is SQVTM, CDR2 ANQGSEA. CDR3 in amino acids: CSVEGLRTGSYEQYF.

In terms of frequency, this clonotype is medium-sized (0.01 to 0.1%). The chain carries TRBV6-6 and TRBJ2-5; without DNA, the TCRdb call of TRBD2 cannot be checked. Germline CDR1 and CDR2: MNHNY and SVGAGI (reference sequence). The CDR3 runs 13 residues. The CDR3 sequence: CACTDRASGGWYF.

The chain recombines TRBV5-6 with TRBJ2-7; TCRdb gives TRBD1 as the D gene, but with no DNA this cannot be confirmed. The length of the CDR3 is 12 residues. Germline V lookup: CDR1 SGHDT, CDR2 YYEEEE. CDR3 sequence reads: CASSLEGDEQYF.

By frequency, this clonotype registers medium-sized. This CDR3 reads CSAGDTVNTEAFF. This chain connects TRBV20-1 to TRBJ1-1; with no DNA, the TCRdb D assignment of TRBD1 cannot be verified. The CDR3 totals 13 residues. Germline assignment: CDR1 DFQATT and CDR2 SNEGSKA (reference sequence).

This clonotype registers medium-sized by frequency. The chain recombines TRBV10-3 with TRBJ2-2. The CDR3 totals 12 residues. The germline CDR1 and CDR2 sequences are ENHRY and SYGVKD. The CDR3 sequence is CAITQHTGELFF.

Here the CDR3 reads CSVGGLSPYEQYF. This chain connects TRBV29-1 to TRBJ2-7; the D gene TCRdb calls, TRBD2, cannot be checked with no DNA. This CDR3 is 13 amino acids long. Per germline, CDR1 SQVTM and CDR2 ANQGSEA.

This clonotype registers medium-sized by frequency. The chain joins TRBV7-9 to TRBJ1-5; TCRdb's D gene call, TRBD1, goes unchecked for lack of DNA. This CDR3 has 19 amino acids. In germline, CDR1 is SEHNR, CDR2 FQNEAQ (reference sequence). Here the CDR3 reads CASSLLGVGPEHSNQPQHF.

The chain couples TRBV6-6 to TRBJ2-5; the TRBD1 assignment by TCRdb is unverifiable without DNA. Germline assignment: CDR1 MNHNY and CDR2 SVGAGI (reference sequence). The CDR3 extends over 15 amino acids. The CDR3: CASSPGDSTQETQYF.

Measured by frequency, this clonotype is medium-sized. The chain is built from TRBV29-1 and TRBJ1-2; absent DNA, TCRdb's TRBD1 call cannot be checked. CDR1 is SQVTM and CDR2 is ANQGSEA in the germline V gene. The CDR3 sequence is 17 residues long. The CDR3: CSVEIYPQGGSGVGYTF.

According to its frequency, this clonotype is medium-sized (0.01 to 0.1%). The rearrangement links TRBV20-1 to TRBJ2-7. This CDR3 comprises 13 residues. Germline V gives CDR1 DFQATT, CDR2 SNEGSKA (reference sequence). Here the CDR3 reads CSARKLGKDEQYF.